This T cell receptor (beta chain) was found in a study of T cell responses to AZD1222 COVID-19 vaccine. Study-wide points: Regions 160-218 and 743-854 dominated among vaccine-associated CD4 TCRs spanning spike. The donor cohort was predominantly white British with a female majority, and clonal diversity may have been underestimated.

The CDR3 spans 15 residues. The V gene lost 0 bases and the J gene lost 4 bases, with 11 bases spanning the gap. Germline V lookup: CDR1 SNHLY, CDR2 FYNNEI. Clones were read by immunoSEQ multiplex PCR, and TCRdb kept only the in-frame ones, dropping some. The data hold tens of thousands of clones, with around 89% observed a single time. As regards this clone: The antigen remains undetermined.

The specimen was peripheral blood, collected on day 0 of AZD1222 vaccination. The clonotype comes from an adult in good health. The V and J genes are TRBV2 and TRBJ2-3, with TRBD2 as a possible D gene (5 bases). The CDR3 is CASSEAGVSADTQYF. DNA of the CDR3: TGTGCCAGCAGTGAAGCGGGAGTTAGTGCAGATACGCAGTATTTT. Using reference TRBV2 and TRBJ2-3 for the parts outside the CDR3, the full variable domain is EPEVTQTPSHQVTQMGQEVILRCVPISNHLYFYWYRQILGQKVEFLVSFYNNEISEKSEIFDDQFSVERPDGSNFTLKIRSTKLEDSAMYFCASSEAGVSADTQYFGPGTRLTVL.